The 23 T cell receptor beta chains listed next were all sequenced from one sample in a study of identical twins. TCRdb analysed the 5' RACE reads with MiXCR anew, one entry per CDR3 protein. This sample carries 200,000 or so distinct CDR3 sequences, approximately 8.3% of them seen once, and the ten largest clones take 1.9%. The sample was also linked to a second study, of yellow fever vaccine responses in identical twins.

The sample comprised memory (CD45RO+) T cells sorted from blood. The source of these receptors is a woman aged 18-29 years in good health.

This clonotype was counted at least ten times. This chain connects TRBV3-1 to TRBJ2-2; D unclear. The germline CDR1 and CDR2 sequences are LGHDT and YNNKEL (reference sequence). The CDR3 covers 12 residues. V dropped 1 base and J dropped 8 bases, with 5 bases sitting between them. The chain's CDR3 is CASSQVKGELFF. In DNA, the CDR3 is TGTGCCAGCAGCCAAGTGAAGGGGGAGCTGTTTTTT.

The V and J genes are TRBV24-1 and TRBJ2-5; D is ambiguous. This CDR3 has 14 residues. Trimming left V 4 bases short and J 5 bases short, with 13 bases between. The germline V gene has CDR1 KGHDR and CDR2 SFDVKD. The CDR3 reads CATSDFGVAETQYF. CDR3 sequence (DNA): TGTGCCACCAGTGACTTTGGGGTAGCCGAGACCCAGTACTTC.

In this sample, this clonotype turned up many times. The chain is built from TRBV20-1 and TRBJ1-4, with D hard to call. V was shortened by 6 bases and J by 3 bases, with 14 bases between the two germline ends. Germline V gives CDR1 DFQATT, CDR2 SNEGSKA (reference sequence). The CDR3 contains 14 residues. The CDR3 DNA is TGCAGTGCCCAGACGGGGTTCGCTAATGAAAAACTGTTTTTT. Protein: CSAQTGFANEKLFF.

Ten or more counts support this clonotype. J is TRBJ1-2 and V is TRBV29-1; D may be TRBD1 (5 bases). This CDR3 contains 12 residues. The germline gives CDR1 SQVTM, CDR2 ANQGSEA. V shed 3 bases and J shed 4 bases, with 9 bases lying between them. The CDR3 DNA reads as TGCAGCGTTGAGCGACAGAGCTATGGCTACACCTTC. Residues: CSVERQSYGYTF.

This clonotype was observed at least ten times. J is TRBJ2-7 and V is TRBV5-1; D ambiguous. The CDR3 loop spans 12 amino acids. Germline CDR1 SGHRS, CDR2 YFSETQ. The V gene lost 0 bases and the J gene lost 5 bases, with 6 bases spanning the gap. The CDR3 DNA is TGCGCCAGCAGCTTGGATGCCCACGAGCAGTACTTC. It codes for CASSLDAHEQYF. The whole variable domain, filled in from reference TRBV5-1 and TRBJ2-7, reads KAGVTQTPRYLIKTRGQQVTLSCSPISGHRSVSWYQQTPGQGLQFLFEYFSETQRNKGNFPGRFSGRQFSNSRSEMNVSTLELGDSALYLCASSLDAHEQYFGPGTRLTVT.

The J gene is TRBJ1-6, the V gene TRBV20-1, with D tentatively TRBD1 (5 bases). Per the germline V gene, CDR1 is DFQATT and CDR2 is SNEGSKA (reference sequence). CDR3 length: 13 amino acids. Trimming took 3 bases from V and 7 from J, leaving 10 bases between them. This chain's CDR3 is CSARGRWNSPLHF. The CDR3 region has the DNA TGCAGTGCTAGGGGACGGTGGAATTCACCCCTCCACTTT.

This clonotype has more than one count but fewer than ten. A read error may produce the germline difference seen at one junction end. The chain employs TRBV11-2 and TRBJ1-2; no clear D gene. This CDR3 comprises 14 residues. Germline V gene sequence: CDR1 SGHAT, CDR2 FQNNGV. This chain's CDR3 is CASTLGPGYYGYTF. The CDR3 coding sequence is TGTGCCAGCACCTTAGGGCCGGGATACTATGGCTACACCTTC.

This clonotype has ten or more counts. This chain connects TRBV3-1 to TRBJ2-5; 7 bases map to TRBD1. The CDR3 extends over 15 amino acids. Germline lookup yields CDR1 LGHDT and CDR2 YNNKEL (reference sequence). The trim removed 0 bases at V and 4 bases at J, leaving 5 bases unmatched. CDR3 coding DNA: TGTGCCAGCAGCCAAGATAAGGGGGCGTCAGAGACCCAGTACTTC. Protein: CASSQDKGASETQYF.

This clonotype was seen repeatedly, ten times or more. The chain has TRBV4-2 and TRBJ2-1; TRBD2 matches at 8 bases. J lost 9 bases, V lost 6 bases, and 19 bases had no gene match. The CDR3 loop spans 17 amino acids. Germline-derived CDR1 and CDR2 are LGHNA and YNFKEQ. CDR3 DNA: TGTGCCAGCAGAAGAATTACGGGGGGGACGACCAAGGGTGAGCAGTTCTTC. Translation: CASRRITGGTTKGEQFF.

This clonotype was found many times. The gene calls are TRBV27 and TRBJ2-7; no clear D. V lost 2 bases and J 0 bases, leaving 11 bases between the germline ends. The CDR3 sequence is 15 residues long. In germline, CDR1 is MNHEY, CDR2 SMNVEV (reference sequence). CDR3: CASSLRSQSSYEQYF. CDR3 nucleotides: TGTGCCAGCAGTTTAAGGTCCCAGTCCTCCTACGAGCAGTACTTC.

Ten or more counts support this clonotype. The chain joins TRBV20-1 to TRBJ2-1; D tentatively reads TRBD1 or TRBD2 (5 bases each). The CDR3 contains 15 residues. Germline CDR1 and CDR2: DFQATT and SNEGSKA (reference sequence). The germline V and J ends were trimmed by 5 bases and 0 bases, with 14 bases remaining between them. The CDR3 protein is CSAATGRSSYNEQFF. CDR3 DNA sequence: TGCAGTGCTGCCACGGGGCGGAGCTCCTACAATGAGCAGTTCTTC.

In this sample, this clonotype turned up a few times. This chain uses TRBV5-5 with TRBJ2-5, with 9 bases aligning to TRBD2. This CDR3 region has 17 residues. Trimming cost V 3 bases and J 1 base; bases outside gene matches: 10. CDR1 and CDR2 (germline): SGHKS, YYEKEE (reference sequence). CDR3: CASSSGSSGTLQETQYF. CDR3 sequence (DNA): TGTGCCAGCAGCTCAGGCTCTAGCGGGACCCTCCAAGAGACCCAGTACTTC.

This clonotype was seen a few times. The CDR3 DNA is TGCGCCAGCAGTCCTAGCCGGGACACGGGACTAGCTACCGGGGAGCTGTTTTTT. It translates to CASSPSRDTGLATGELFF. The chain employs TRBV10-1 and TRBJ2-2, with 9 bases fitting TRBD2. Germline V lookup: CDR1 WNHNN, CDR2 SYGVQD (reference sequence). The V gene end was trimmed by 5 bases and the J gene end by 5 bases; junction bases not matched to a gene: 15. The CDR3 is 18 residues long.

The chain carries TRBV20-1 and TRBJ2-7, with D possibly TRBD1 on 8 matching bases. CDR1 is DFQATT, CDR2 SNEGSKA, per germline (reference sequence). V was trimmed by 5 bases and J by 2 bases, leaving 16 bases between them. This CDR3 region has 14 residues. CDR3 loop: CSAPRGDRPYEQYF. The CDR3 nucleotides read TGCAGTGCTCCCCGGGGGGACAGGCCCTACGAGCAGTACTTC.

This clonotype was counted many times. The chain links TRBV4-3 to TRBJ2-1; 7 bases fit TRBD2. Germline trimming cut 0 bases from V and 9 bases from J; bases unmatched to any gene: 5. Germline V gene lookup returns CDR1 LGHNA and CDR2 YSLEER. The CDR3 spans 14 residues. The CDR3 DNA is TGCGCCAGCAGCCAAGATCCTGGCGGGAGTGAGCAGTTCTTC. Its protein is CASSQDPGGSEQFF.

This clonotype came up many times. As DNA, the CDR3 is TGTGCCAGCAGCTTAGTCCGGGGGGGCGGAGATACGCAGTATTTT. Its protein is CASSLVRGGGDTQYF. V usage is TRBV7-9 and J usage is TRBJ2-3; 8 bases align to TRBD2. This CDR3 has 15 residues. The germline gives CDR1 SEHNR, CDR2 FQNEAQ (reference sequence). With V trimmed by 1 base and J by 5 bases, 5 bases remained unmatched. Full variable domain (remainder filled in from reference TRBV7-9 and TRBJ2-3): DTGVSQNPRHKITKRGQNVTFRCDPISEHNRLYWYRQTLGQGPEFLTYFQNEAQLEKSRLLSDRFSAERPKGSFSTLEIQRTEQGDSAMYLCASSLVRGGGDTQYFGPGTRLTVL.

This clonotype appeared many times. The V call is TRBV20-1, the J call TRBJ2-2; D remains unclear. The CDR3 consists of 12 residues. Trimming took 3 bases from V and 3 from J, leaving 5 bases between them. In germline, CDR1 is DFQATT, CDR2 SNEGSKA (reference sequence). The CDR3 protein is CSARAYTGELFF. The DNA of the CDR3 is TGCAGTGCTAGGGCATACACCGGGGAGCTGTTTTTT.

This clonotype was observed at least ten times. A much larger clone is a single base away; this may be a read error. The J gene is TRBJ2-3, the V gene TRBV12-3 or TRBV12-4; 8 bases match TRBD2. The CDR3 contains 19 residues. The CDR3 loop reads CAISLGFERGKHFTDTQYF. Here the CDR3 DNA reads TGTGCCATCAGTTTAGGATTCGAGCGGGGGAAGCATTTCACAGATACGCAGTATTTT.

At least ten counts were recorded for this clonotype. The chain is built from TRBV11-2 and TRBJ2-2; the match to TRBD2 covers 12 bases. This CDR3 has 18 amino acids. Germline trimming cut 1 base from V and 5 bases from J; bases unmatched to any gene: 8. Germline V CDR1 and CDR2: SGHAT, FQNNGV. CDR3 DNA: TGTGCCAGCAGCTTAGTCCCTAGCGGGGGGGCCGGAACCGGGGAGCTGTTTTTT. Its protein product is CASSLVPSGGAGTGELFF. The full variable domain, its missing parts supplied by reference TRBV11-2 and TRBJ2-2, is EAGVAQSPRYKIIEKRQSVAFWCNPISGHATLYWYQQILGQGPKLLIQFQNNGVVDDSQLPKDRFSAERLKGVDSTLKIQPAKLEDSAVYLCASSLVPSGGAGTGELFFGEGSRLTVL.

The rearrangement uses TRBV12-3 or TRBV12-4 and TRBJ2-5; 9 bases map to TRBD2. J lost 4 bases, V lost 1 base, and 7 bases had no gene match. CDR3 length: 16 residues. CDR3 nucleotide sequence: TGTGCCAGCAGTTTAGTAGGGCGGGGGGGCCTAGAGACCCAGTACTTC. Its protein product is CASSLVGRGGLETQYF.

In this sample, this clonotype turned up a few times. The rearrangement joins TRBV3-1 to TRBJ2-7, with D hard to call. The CDR3 spans 12 residues. V lost 8 bases to trimming and J lost 6 bases, with 14 bases between them. Germline-derived CDR1 and CDR2 are LGHDT and YNNKEL (reference sequence). The CDR3 DNA follows: TGTGCCAGCCGCACCATGGATGGCGAGCAGTACTTC. Encoded protein: CASRTMDGEQYF.

Ten or more counts support this clonotype. The V call is TRBV28, the J call TRBJ1-5; TRBD1 aligns across 10 bases. The CDR3 contains 17 residues. Trimming took 5 bases from V and 2 from J; bases not matched to a gene: 9. Germline CDR1 and CDR2: MDHEN and SYDVKM. The CDR3 coding sequence is TGTGCCAGCAGTACCGGGACAGGGGTGATTGGCAATCAGCCCCAGCATTTT. Protein sequence: CASSTGTGVIGNQPQHF.

This clonotype appeared a few times. The chain uses TRBV29-1 and TRBJ2-3; no firm D call. This CDR3 has 13 amino acids. The germline CDR1 and CDR2 sequences are SQVTM and ANQGSEA. V shed 3 bases and J shed 2 bases, with 9 bases lying between them. In DNA form, the CDR3 reads TGCAGCGTTGACTACGGAAACACAGATACGCAGTATTTT. As protein: CSVDYGNTDTQYF.